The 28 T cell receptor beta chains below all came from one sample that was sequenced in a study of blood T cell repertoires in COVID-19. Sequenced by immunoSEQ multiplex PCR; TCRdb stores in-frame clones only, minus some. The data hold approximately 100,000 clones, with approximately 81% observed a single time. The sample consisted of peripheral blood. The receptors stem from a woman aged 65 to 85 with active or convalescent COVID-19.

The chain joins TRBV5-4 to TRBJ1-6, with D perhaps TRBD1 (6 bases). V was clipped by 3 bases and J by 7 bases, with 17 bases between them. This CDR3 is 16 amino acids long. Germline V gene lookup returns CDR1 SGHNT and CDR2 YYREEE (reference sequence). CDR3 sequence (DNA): TGTGCCAGCAGCTCCGTAGGCACAGGGAACAATTCACCCCTCCACTTT. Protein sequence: CASSSVGTGNNSPLHF.

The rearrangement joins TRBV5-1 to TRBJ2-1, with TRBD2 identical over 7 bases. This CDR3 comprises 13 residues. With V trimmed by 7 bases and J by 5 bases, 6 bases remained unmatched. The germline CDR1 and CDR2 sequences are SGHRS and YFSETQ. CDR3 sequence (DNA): TGCGCCAGCCGAACCGGACTAGACAATGAGCAGTTCTTC. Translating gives CASRTGLDNEQFF. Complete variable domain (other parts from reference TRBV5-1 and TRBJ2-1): KAGVTQTPRYLIKTRGQQVTLSCSPISGHRSVSWYQQTPGQGLQFLFEYFSETQRNKGNFPGRFSGRQFSNSRSEMNVSTLELGDSALYLCASRTGLDNEQFFGPGTRLTVL.

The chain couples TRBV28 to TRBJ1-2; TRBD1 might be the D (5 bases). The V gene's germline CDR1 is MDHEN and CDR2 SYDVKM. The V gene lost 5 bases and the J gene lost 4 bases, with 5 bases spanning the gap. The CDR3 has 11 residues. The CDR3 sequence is CASSRGYGYTF. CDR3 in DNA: TGTGCCAGCAGTAGGGGCTATGGCTACACCTTC.

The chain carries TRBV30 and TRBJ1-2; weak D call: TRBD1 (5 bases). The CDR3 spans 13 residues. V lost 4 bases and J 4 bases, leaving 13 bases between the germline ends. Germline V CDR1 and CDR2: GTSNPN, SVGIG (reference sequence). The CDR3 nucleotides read TGTGCCTGGACCAGAGACAGATTCTATGGCTACACCTTC. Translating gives CAWTRDRFYGYTF.

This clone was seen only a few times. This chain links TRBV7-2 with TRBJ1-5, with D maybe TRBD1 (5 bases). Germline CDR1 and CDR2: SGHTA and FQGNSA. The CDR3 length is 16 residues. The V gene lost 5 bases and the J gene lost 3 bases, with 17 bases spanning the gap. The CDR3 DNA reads TGTGCCAGCAGCCAGTATTCAGGGCCCGACAATCAGCCCCAGCATTTT. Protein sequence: CASSQYSGPDNQPQHF.

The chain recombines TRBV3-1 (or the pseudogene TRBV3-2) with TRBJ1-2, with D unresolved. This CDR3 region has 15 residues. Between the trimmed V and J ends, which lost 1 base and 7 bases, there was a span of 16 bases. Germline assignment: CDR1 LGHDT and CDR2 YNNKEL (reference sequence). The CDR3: CASSQVSVAGSGYTF. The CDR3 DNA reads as TGTGCCAGCAGCCAAGTAAGTGTCGCAGGAAGTGGCTACACCTTC.

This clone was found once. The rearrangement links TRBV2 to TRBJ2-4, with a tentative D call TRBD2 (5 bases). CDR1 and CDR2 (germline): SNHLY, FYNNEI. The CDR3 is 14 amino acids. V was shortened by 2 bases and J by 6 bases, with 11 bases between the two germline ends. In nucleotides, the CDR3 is TGTGCCAGCAGTGAATTAGGGAGCGTAAACATTCAGTACTTC. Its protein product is CASSELGSVNIQYF.

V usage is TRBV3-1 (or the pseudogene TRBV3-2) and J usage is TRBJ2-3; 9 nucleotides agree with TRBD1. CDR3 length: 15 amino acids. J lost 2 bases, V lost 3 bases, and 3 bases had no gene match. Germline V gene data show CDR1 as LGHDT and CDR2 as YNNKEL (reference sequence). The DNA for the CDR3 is TGTGCCAGCAGCCACCGGGACAGGGTCACAGATACGCAGTATTTT. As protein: CASSHRDRVTDTQYF.

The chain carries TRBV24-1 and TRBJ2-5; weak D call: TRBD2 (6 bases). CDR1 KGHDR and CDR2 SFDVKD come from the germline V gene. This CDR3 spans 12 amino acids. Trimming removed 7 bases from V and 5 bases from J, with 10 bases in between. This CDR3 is CATRGGRETQYF. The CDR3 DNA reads TGTGCCACCAGGGGGGGTCGGGAGACCCAGTACTTC.

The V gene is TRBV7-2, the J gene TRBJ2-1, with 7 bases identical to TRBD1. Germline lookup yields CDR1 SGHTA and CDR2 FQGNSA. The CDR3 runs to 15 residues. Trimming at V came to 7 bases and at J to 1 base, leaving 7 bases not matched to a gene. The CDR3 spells CASNEPGQSYNEQFF. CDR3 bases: TGTGCCAGCAACGAACCGGGACAGTCCTACAATGAGCAGTTCTTC.

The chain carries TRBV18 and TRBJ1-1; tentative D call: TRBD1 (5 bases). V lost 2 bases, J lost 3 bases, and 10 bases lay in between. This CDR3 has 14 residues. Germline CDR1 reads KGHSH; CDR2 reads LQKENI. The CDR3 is CASSPTTRDTEAFF. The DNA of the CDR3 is TGTGCCAGCTCACCAACGACCAGGGACACTGAAGCTTTCTTT.

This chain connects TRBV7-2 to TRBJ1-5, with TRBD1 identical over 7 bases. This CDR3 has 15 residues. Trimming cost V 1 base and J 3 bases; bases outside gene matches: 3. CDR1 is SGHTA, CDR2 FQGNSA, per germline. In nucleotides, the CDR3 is TGTGCCAGCAGCTTAGGGACAGGCCTCAATCAGCCCCAGCATTTT. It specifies CASSLGTGLNQPQHF.

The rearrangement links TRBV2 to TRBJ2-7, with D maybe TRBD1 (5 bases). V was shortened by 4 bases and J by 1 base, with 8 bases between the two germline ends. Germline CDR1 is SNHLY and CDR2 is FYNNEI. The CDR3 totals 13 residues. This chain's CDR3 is CASSGTRSYEQYF. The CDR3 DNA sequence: TGTGCCAGCAGTGGGACAAGGTCCTACGAGCAGTACTTC. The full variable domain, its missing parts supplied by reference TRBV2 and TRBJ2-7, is EPEVTQTPSHQVTQMGQEVILRCVPISNHLYFYWYRQILGQKVEFLVSFYNNEISEKSEIFDDQFSVERPDGSNFTLKIRSTKLEDSAMYFCASSGTRSYEQYFGPGTRLTVT.

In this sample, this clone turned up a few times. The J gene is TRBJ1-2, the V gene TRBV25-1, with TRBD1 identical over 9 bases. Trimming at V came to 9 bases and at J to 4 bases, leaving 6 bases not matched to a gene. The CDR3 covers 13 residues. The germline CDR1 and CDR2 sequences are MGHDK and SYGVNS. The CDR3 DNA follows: TGTGCCAGTAAGGACAGGGGAGGCTATGGCTACACCTTC. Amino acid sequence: CASKDRGGYGYTF.

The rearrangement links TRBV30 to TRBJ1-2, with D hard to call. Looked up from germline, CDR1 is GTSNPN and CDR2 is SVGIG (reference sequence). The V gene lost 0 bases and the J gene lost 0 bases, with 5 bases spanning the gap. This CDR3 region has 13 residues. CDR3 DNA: TGTGCCTGGAGTGTCCCTCCTAACTATGGCTACACCTTC. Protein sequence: CAWSVPPNYGYTF.

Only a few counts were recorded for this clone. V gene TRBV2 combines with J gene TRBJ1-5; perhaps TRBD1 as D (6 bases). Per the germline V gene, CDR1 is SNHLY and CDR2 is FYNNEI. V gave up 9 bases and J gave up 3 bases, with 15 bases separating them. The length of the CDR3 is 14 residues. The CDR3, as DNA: TGTGCCAGTACAGGGCCCTCTGACAATCAGCCCCAGCATTTT. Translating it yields CASTGPSDNQPQHF.

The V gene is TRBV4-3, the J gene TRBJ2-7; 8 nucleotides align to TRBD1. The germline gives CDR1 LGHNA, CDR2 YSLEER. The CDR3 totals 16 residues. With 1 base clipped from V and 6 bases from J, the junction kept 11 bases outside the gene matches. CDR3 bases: TGCGCCAGCAGCCAAGGGGTCGGGACAGGAAGCTTCGAGCAGTACTTC. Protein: CASSQGVGTGSFEQYF.

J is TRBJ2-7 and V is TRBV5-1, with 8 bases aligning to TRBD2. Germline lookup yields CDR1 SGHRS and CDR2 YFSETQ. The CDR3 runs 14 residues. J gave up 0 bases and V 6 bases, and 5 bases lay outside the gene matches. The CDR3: CASTSGTSSYEQYF. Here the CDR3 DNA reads TGCGCCAGCACCTCCGGGACTAGCTCCTACGAGCAGTACTTC.

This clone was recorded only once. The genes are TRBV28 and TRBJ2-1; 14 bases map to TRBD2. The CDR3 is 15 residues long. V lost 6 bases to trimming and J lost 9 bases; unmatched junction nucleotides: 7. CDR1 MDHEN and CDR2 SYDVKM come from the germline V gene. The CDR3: CASRAGLAGAGEQFF. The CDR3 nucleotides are TGTGCCAGCAGAGCGGGACTAGCGGGAGCAGGTGAGCAGTTCTTC. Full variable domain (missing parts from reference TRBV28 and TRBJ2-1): DVKVTQSSRYLVKRTGEKVFLECVQDMDHENMFWYRQDPGLGLRLIYFSYDVKMKEKGDIPEGYSVSREKKERFSLILESASTNQTSMYLCASRAGLAGAGEQFFGPGTRLTVL.

The CDR3 sequence is CASSLTGDTQYF. The CDR3 bases are TGTGCCAGCAGCTTGACAGGGGATACGCAGTATTTT. This rearrangement joins TRBV5-6 to TRBJ2-3; D might be TRBD1 (6 bases). CDR1 is SGHDT, CDR2 YYEEEE, per germline. V was clipped by 1 base and J by 6 bases, with 6 bases between them. CDR3 length: 12 residues.

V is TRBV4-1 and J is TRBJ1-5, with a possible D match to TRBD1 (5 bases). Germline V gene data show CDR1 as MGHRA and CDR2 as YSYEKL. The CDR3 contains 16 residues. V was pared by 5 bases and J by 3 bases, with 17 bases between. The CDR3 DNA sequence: TGCGCCAGCAGCTTAACCGTCGGGGGTTTCAATCAGCCCCAGCATTTT. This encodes CASSLTVGGFNQPQHF.

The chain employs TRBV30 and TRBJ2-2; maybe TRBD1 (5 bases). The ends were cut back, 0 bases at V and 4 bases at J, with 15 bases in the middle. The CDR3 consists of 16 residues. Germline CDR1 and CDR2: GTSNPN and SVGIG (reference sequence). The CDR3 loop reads CAWSVLGAPSTGELFF. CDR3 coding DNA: TGTGCCTGGAGTGTACTTGGGGCCCCGTCCACCGGGGAGCTGTTTTTT.

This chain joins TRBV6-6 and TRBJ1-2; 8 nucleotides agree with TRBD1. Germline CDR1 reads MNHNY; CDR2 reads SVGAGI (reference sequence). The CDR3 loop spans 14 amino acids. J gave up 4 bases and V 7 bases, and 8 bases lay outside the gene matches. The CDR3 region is CASMRGTGGYGYTF. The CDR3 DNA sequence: TGTGCCAGCATGAGAGGTACAGGGGGCTATGGCTACACCTTC.

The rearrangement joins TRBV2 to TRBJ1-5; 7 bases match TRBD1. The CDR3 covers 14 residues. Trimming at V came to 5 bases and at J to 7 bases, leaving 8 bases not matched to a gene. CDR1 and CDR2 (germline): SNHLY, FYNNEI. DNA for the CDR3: TGTGCCAGCAGTCCTGGACAGGTGAGACAGCCCCAGCATTTT. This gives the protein CASSPGQVRQPQHF.

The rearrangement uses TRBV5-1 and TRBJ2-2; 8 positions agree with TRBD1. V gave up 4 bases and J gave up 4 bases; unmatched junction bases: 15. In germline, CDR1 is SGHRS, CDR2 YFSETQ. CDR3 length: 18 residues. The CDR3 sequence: CASSPIRQGQDLTGELFF. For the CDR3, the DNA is TGCGCCAGCAGCCCCATTCGTCAGGGACAGGACCTCACCGGGGAGCTGTTTTTT. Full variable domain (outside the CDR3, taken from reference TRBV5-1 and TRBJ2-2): KAGVTQTPRYLIKTRGQQVTLSCSPISGHRSVSWYQQTPGQGLQFLFEYFSETQRNKGNFPGRFSGRQFSNSRSEMNVSTLELGDSALYLCASSPIRQGQDLTGELFFGEGSRLTVL.

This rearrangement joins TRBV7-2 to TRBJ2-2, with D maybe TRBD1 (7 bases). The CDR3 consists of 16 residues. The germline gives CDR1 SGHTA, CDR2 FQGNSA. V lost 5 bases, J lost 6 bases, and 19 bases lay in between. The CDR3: CASSLLGQGGAGELFF. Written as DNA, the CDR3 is TGTGCCAGCAGCCTCCTCGGGCAGGGGGGTGCCGGGGAGCTGTTTTTT.

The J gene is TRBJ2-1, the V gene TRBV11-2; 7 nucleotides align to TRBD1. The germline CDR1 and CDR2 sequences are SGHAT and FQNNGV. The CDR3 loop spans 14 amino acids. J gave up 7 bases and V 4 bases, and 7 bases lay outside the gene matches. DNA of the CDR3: TGTGCCAGCAGCTCTAACAGGGGAAGGAATGAGCAGTTCTTC. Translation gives CASSSNRGRNEQFF.

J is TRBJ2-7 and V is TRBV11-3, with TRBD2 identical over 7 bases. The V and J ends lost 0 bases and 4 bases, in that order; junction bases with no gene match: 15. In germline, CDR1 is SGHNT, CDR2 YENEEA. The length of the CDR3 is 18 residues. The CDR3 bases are TGTGCCAGCAGCTTAGATCGGAGCTTGCGGGAGACGCAATACGAGCAGTACTTC. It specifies CASSLDRSLRETQYEQYF. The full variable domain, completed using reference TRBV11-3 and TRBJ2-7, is EAGVVQSPRYKIIEKKQPVAFWCNPISGHNTLYWYLQNLGQGPELLIRYENEEAVDDSQLPKDRFSAERLKGVDSTLKIQPAELGDSAVYLCASSLDRSLRETQYEQYFGPGTRLTVT.